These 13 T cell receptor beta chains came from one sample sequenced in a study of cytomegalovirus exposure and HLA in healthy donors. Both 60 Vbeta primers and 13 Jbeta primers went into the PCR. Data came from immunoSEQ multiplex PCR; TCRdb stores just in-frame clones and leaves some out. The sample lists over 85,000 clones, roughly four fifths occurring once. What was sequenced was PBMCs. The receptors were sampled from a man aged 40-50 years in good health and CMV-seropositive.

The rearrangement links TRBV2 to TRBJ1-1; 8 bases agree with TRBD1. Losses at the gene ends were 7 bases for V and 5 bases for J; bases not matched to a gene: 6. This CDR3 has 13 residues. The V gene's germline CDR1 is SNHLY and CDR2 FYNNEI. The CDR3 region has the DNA TGTGCCAGCAAAGGACAGGGTCGAACTGAAGCTTTCTTT. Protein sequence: CASKGQGRTEAFF. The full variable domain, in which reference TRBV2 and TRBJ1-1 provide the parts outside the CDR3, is EPEVTQTPSHQVTQMGQEVILRCVPISNHLYFYWYRQILGQKVEFLVSFYNNEISEKSEIFDDQFSVERPDGSNFTLKIRSTKLEDSAMYFCASKGQGRTEAFFGQGTRLTVV.

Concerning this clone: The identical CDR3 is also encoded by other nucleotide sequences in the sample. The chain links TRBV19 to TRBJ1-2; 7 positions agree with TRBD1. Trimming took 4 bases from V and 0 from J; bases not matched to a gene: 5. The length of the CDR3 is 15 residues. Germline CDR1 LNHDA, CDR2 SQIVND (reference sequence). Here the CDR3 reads CASSRRDRANYGYTF. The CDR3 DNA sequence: TGTGCCAGTAGTAGGAGGGACAGAGCTAACTATGGCTACACCTTC.

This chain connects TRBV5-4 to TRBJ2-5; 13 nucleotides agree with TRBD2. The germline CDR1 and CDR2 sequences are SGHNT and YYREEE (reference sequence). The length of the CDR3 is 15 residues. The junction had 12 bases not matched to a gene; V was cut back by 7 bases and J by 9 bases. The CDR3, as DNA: TGTGCCAGCCGGACTAGCGGGAGTGGGGGAGGGGCCCAGTACTTC. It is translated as CASRTSGSGGGAQYF.

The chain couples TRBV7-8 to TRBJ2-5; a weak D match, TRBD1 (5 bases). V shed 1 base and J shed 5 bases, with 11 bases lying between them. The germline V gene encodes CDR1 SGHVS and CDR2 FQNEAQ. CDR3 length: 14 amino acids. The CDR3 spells CASSLVLGRETQYF. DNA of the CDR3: TGTGCCAGCAGCTTAGTACTGGGGCGGGAGACCCAGTACTTC. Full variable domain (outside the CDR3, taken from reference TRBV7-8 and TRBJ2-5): GAGVSQSPRYKVAKRGQDVALRCDPISGHVSLFWYQQALGQGPEFLTYFQNEAQLDKSGLPSDRFFAERPEGSVSTLKIQRTQQEDSAVYLCASSLVLGRETQYFGPGTRLLVL.

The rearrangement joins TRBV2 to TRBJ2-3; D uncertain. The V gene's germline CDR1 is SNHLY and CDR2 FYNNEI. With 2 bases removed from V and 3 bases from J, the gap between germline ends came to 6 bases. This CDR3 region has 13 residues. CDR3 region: CASSERGTDTQYF. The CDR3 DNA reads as TGTGCCAGCAGTGAAAGAGGAACAGATACGCAGTATTTT.

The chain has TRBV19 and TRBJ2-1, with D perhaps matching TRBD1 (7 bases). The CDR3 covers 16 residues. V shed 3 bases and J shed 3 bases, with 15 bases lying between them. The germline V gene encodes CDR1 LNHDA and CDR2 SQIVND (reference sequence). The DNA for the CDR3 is TGTGCCAGTAGTATGGAGGGGGCGTTCAGCTACAATGAGCAGTTCTTC. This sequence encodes CASSMEGAFSYNEQFF.

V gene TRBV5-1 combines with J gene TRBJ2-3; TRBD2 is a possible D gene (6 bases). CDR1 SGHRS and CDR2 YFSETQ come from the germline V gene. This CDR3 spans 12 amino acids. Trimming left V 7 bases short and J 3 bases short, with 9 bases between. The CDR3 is CASGDSTDTQYF. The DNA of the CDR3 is TGCGCCAGCGGGGACTCGACAGATACGCAGTATTTT.

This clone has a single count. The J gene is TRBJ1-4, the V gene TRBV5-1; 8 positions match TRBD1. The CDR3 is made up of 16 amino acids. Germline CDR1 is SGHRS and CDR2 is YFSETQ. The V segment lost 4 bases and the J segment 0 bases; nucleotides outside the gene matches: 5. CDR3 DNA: TGCGCCAGCAGCCGGGGACAGGTAGCAACTAATGAAAAACTGTTTTTT. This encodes CASSRGQVATNEKLFF.

CDR3 DNA sequence: TGTGCCAGCAGCCCCCGTCAAGGGGCCGTGGTAGATACGCAGTATTTT. Encoded protein: CASSPRQGAVVDTQYF. The V call is TRBV11-2, the J call TRBJ2-3, with D possibly matching TRBD1 (5 bases). Trimming left V 5 bases short and J 5 bases short, with 20 bases between. The CDR3 consists of 16 residues. The V gene's germline CDR1 is SGHAT and CDR2 FQNNGV.

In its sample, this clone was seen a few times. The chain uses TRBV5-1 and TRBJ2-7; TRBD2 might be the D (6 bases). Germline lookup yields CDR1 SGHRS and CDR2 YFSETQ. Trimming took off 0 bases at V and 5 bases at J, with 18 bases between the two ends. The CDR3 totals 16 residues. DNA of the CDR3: TGCGCCAGCAGCTTGGAGGTTGGGGGGAGTTGGAACGAGCAGTACTTC. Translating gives CASSLEVGGSWNEQYF. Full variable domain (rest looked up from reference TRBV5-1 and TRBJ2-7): KAGVTQTPRYLIKTRGQQVTLSCSPISGHRSVSWYQQTPGQGLQFLFEYFSETQRNKGNFPGRFSGRQFSNSRSEMNVSTLELGDSALYLCASSLEVGGSWNEQYFGPGTRLTVT.

The CDR3 reads CASSPTPSTGTEAFF. In DNA, the CDR3 is TGTGCCAGCAGCCCCACCCCCTCGACAGGGACTGAAGCTTTCTTT. The chain carries TRBV9 and TRBJ1-1, with 7 bases lining up with TRBD1. The CDR3 covers 15 residues. Germline values: CDR1 SGDLS, CDR2 YYNGEE. V was clipped by 4 bases and J by 5 bases; unmatched bases: 11.

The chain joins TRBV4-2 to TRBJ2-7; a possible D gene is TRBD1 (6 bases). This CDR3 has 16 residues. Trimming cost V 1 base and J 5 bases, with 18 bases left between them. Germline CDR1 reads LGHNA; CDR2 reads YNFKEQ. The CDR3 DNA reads TGTGCCAGCAGCCAAGCGACTTCAGGGGTATACGACGAGCAGTACTTC. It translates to CASSQATSGVYDEQYF.

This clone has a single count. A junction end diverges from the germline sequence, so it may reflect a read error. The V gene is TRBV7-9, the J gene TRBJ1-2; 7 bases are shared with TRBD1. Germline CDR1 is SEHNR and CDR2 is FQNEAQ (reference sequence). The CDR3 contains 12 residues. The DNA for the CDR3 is TGTTCCAGCATCACAGGGGAGGAGGGCTACACCTTC. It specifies CSSITGEEGYTF.